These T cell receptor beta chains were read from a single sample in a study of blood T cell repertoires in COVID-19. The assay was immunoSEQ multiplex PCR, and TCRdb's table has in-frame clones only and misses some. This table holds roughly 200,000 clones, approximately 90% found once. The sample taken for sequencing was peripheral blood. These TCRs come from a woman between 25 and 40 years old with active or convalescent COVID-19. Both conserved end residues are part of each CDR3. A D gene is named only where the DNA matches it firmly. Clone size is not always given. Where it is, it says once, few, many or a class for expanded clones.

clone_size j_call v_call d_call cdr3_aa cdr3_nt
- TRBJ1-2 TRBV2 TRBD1 CASSEAGTDYGYTF TGTGCCAGCAGTGAAGCGGGGACAGACTATGGCTACACCTTC
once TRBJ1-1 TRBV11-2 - CASSLPGHYMNTEAFF TGTGCCAGCAGCCTTCCGGGACACTACATGAACACTGAAGCTTTCTTT
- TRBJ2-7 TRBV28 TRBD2 CASSFTSGRQNSYEQYF TGTGCCAGCAGTTTTACTAGCGGGAGACAGAATTCCTACGAGCAGTACTTC
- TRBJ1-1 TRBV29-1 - CSVEEPSTEAFF TGCAGCGTTGAAGAGCCTAGCACTGAAGCTTTCTTT
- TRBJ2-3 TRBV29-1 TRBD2 CSVEERRILSGKTADTQYF TGCAGCGTTGAAGAGCGGCGGATTCTTAGCGGGAAAACTGCAGATACGCAGTATTTT
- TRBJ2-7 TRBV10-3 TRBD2 CAISESLSSGRSMESYEQYF TGTGCCATCAGTGAGTCGCTCTCTAGCGGGAGGTCCATGGAATCCTACGAGCAGTACTTC
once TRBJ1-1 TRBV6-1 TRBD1 CASSDPRKGQGNTEAFF TGTGCCAGCAGTGATCCTCGAAAGGGACAGGGGAACACTGAAGCTTTCTTT
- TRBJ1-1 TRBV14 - CASSQEVTVNTEAFF TGTGCCAGCAGCCAAGAGGTCACAGTGAACACTGAAGCTTTCTTT
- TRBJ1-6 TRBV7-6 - CASSSSGGDSPLHF TGTGCCAGCAGCTCCTCGGGGGGAGATTCACCCCTCCACTTT
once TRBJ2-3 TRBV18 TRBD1 CASSPTGGTDTQYF TGTGCCAGCTCACCAACAGGGGGCACAGATACGCAGTATTTT